This T cell receptor beta chain was recorded in a study of T cells expressing NK-cell markers. Overall study: HCMV seropositivity marked most of the eight sequenced donors; one was seronegative. General study findings and limits: Several donors' CD3+CD56-NKG2C+ cells were dominated by the same clonotypes.

This CDR3 is 13 amino acids long. The germline CDR1 and CDR2 sequences are SGDLS and YYNGEE. Of note for this clonotype: What it binds is not known.

TCR beta libraries carry UMIs added by 5'RACE template switching. One entry per CDR3 protein, without DNA, is what TCRdb gives after re-calling the 5' RACE reads. The data show 500,000 to 600,000 distinct CDR3 sequences, and the top ten clones hold approximately 3.5%. This TCR was recovered from a man between 18 and 29 years old in good health. This sequence joins TRBV9 and TRBJ1-1; TCRdb proposes TRBD1, but this gene call is untestable without DNA. The sequenced sample was blood T cells: a sorted CD56 or NKG2C T cell subset, CD4+ or CD8+ T cells, or bulk PBMC T cells (not recorded which). The chain's CDR3 is CASSVGQGTEAFF.